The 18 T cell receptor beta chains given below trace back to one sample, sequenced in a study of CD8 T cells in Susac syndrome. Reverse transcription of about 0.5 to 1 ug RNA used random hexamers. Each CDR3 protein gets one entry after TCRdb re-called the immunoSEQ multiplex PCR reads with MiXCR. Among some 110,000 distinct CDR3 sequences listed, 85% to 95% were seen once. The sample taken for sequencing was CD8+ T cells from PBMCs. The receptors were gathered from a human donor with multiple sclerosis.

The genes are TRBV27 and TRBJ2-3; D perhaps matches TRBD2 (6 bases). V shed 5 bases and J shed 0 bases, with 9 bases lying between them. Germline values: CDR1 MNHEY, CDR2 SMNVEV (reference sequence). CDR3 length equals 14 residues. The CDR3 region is CASSPGDSTDTQYF. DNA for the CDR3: TGTGCCAGCAGTCCGGGGGACAGCACAGATACGCAGTATTTT.

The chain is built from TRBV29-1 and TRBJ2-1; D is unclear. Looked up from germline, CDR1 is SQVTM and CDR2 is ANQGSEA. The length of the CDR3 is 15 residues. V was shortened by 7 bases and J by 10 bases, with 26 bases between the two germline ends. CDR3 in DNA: TGCAGCGCGACCCAGCCGTTTCGTCTGGGCTGGGAGCAGTTCTTC. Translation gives CSATQPFRLGWEQFF.

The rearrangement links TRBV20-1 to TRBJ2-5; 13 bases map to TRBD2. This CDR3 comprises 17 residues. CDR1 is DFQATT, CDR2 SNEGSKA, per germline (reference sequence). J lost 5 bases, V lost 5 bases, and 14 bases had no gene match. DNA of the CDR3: TGCAGTGCTGCCGGCACTAGCGGGAGGGGACTAGGGGAGACCCAGTACTTC. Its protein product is CSAAGTSGRGLGETQYF.

In nucleotides, the CDR3 is TGTGCCAGCAGTTACTCCTCTAGCGGGAGCTACGAGCAGTACGTC. Amino acids: CASSYSSSGSYEQYV. The chain links TRBV6-6 to TRBJ2-7; 10 bases fit TRBD2. The V and J ends lost 0 bases and 3 bases, in that order; junction bases with no gene match: 2. The CDR3 sequence is 15 residues long. CDR1 and CDR2 from the germline V gene are MNHNY and SVGAGI (reference sequence).

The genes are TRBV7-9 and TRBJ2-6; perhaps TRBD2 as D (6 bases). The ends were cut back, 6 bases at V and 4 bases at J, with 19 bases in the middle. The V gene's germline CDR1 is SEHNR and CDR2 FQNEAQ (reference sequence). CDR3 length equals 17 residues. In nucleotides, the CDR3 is TGTGCCAGCAGGCCCGGGACTCCGGTCCCCGGGGCCAACGTCCTGACTTTC. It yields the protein CASRPGTPVPGANVLTF.

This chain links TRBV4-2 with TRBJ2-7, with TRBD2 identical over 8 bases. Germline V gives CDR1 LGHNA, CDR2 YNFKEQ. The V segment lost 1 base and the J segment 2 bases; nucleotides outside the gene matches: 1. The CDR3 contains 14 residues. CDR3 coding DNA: TGTGCCAGCAGCCAAGTAGCGGGACCCTACGAGCAGTACGTC. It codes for CASSQVAGPYEQYV.

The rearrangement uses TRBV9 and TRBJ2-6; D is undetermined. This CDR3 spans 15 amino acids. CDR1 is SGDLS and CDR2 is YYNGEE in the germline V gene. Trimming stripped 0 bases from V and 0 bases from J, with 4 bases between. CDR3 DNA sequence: TGTGCCAGCAGCGTAGGGATCTCTGGGGCCAACGTCCTGACTTTC. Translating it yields CASSVGISGANVLTF.

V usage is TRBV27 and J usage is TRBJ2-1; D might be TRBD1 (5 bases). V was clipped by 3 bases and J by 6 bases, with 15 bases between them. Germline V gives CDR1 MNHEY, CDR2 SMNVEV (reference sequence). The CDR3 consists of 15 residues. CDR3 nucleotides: TGTGCCAGCAGTTTTGGGCAGGGAACACGCAATGAGCAGTTCTTC. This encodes CASSFGQGTRNEQFF.

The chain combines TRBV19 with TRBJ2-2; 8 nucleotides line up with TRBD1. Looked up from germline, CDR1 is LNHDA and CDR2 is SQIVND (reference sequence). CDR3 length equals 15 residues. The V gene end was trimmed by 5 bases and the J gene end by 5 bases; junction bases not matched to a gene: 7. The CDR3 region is CASSVGQGLTGELFF. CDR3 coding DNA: TGTGCCAGTAGTGTAGGACAGGGTCTTACCGGGGAGCTGTTTTTT.

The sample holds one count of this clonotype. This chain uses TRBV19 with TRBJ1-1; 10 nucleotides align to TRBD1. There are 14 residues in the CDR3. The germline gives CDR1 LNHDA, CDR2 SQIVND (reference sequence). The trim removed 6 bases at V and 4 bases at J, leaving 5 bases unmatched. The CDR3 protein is CASSAGTGVTEAFF. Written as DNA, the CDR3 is TGTGCCAGTAGCGCCGGGACAGGGGTCACTGAAGCTTTCTTT.

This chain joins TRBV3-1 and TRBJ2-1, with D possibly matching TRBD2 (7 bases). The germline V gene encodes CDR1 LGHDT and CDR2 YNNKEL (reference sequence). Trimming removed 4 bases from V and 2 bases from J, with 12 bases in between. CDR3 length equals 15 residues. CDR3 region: CASSPLGGPYNEQFF. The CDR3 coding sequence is TGTGCCAGCAGCCCCTTGGGGGGGCCCTACAATGAGCAGTTCTTC.

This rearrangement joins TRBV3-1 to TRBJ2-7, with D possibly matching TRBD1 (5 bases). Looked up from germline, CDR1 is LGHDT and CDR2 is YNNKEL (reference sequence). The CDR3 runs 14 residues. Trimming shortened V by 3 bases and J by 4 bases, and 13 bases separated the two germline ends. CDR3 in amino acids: CASSHRLGAYEQYF. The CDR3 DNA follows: TGTGCCAGCAGCCACCGGTTAGGGGCGTACGAGCAGTACTTC.

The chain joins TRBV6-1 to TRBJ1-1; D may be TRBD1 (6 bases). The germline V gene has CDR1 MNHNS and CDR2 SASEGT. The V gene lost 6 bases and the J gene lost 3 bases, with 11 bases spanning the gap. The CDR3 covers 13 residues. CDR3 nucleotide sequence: TGTGCCAGCAGAGCCCGGGGGCACACTGAAGCTTTCTTT. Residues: CASRARGHTEAFF.

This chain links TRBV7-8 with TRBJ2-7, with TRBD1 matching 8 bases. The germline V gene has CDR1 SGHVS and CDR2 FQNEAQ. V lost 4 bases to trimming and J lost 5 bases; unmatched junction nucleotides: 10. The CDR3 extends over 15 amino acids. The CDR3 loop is CASSSEQGEFHEQYF. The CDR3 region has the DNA TGTGCCAGCAGCTCGGAACAGGGGGAATTCCACGAGCAGTACTTC.

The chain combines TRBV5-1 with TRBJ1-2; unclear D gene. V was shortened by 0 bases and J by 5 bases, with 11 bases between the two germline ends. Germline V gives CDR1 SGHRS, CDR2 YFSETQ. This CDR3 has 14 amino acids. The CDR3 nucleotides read TGCGCCAGCAGCTTGGTCGTGCCCCTTTATGGCTACACCTTC. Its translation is CASSLVVPLYGYTF. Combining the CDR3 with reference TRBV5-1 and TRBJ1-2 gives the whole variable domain KAGVTQTPRYLIKTRGQQVTLSCSPISGHRSVSWYQQTPGQGLQFLFEYFSETQRNKGNFPGRFSGRQFSNSRSEMNVSTLELGDSALYLCASSLVVPLYGYTFGSGTRLTVV.

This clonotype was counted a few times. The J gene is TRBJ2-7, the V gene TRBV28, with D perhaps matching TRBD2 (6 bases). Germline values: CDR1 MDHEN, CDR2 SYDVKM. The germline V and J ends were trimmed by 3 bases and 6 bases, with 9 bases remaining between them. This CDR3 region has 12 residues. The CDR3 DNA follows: TGTGCCAGCAGTTTTGGGAGGCGCGAGCAGTACTTC. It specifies CASSFGRREQYF. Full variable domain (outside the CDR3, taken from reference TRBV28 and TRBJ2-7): DVKVTQSSRYLVKRTGEKVFLECVQDMDHENMFWYRQDPGLGLRLIYFSYDVKMKEKGDIPEGYSVSREKKERFSLILESASTNQTSMYLCASSFGRREQYFGPGTRLTVT.

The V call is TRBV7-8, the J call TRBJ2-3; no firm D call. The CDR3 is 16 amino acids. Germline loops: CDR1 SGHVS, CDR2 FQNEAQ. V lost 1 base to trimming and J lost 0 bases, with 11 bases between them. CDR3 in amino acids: CASSLEVRLSTDTQYF. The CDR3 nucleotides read TGTGCCAGCAGCTTAGAAGTGCGGTTAAGCACAGATACGCAGTATTTT.

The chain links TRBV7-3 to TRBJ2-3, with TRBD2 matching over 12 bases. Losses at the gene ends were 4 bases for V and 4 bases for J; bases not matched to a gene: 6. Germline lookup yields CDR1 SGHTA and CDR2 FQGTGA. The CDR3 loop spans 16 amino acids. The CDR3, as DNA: TGTGCCAGCAGCTACCTAGCGGGAGGGCTCCCAGATACGCAGTATTTT. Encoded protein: CASSYLAGGLPDTQYF.